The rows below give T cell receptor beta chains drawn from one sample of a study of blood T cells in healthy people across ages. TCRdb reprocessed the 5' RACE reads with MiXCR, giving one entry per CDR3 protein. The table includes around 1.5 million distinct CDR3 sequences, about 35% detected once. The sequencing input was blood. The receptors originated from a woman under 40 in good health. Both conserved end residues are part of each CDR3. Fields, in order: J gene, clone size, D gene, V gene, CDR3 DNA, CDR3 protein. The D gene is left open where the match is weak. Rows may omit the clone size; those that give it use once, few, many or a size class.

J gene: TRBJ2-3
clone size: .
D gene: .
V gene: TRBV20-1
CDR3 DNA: TGCAGTGCCCGGATGGGCCTTGCGCAGTATTTT
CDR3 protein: CSARMGLAQYF

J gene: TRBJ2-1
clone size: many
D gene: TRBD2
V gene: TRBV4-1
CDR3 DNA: TGCGCCAGCCGAAGAATGGCGGGAGGGAGGTATAATGAGCAGTTCTTC
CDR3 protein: CASRRMAGGRYNEQFF

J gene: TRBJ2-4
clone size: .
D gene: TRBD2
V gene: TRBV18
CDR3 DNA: TGTGCCAGCTCCCCTGGGGGACTAGTTCTGGCCAAAAACATTAAGTACTTC
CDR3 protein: CASSPGGLVLAKNIKYF

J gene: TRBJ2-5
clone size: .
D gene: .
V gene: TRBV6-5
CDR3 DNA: TGTGCCAGCAAAGTCGGGGGGCGTATCGAGACCCAGTACTTC
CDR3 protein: CASKVGGRIETQYF

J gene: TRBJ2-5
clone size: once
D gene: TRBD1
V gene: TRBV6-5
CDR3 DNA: TGTGCCAGCAGTTACTCTCCTGGGACAGGAGAGACCCAGTACTTC
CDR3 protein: CASSYSPGTGETQYF

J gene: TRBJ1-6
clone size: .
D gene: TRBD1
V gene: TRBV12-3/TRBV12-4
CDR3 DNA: TGTGCCAGCAGTTCTGGACAGGGCCGGGATTCACCCCTCCACTTT
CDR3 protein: CASSSGQGRDSPLHF

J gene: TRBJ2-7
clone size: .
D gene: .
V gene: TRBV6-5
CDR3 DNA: TGTGCCAGCAGATCGCGTCACGAGCAGTACTTC
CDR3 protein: CASRSRHEQYF

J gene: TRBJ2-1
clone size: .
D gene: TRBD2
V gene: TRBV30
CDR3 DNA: TGTGCCTGGAGTGTACGGGCTAGCGGGAGGGCCGATGAGCAGTTCTTC
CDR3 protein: CAWSVRASGRADEQFF

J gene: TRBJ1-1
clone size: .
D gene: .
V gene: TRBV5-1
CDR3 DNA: TGCGCCAGCAGCTCGAATCTCCCGGTTAACACTGAAGCTTTCTTT
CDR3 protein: CASSSNLPVNTEAFF

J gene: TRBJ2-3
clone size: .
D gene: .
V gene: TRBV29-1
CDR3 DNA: TGCAGCGCAGCCAAGACTAGCACAGATACGCAGTATTTT
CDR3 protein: CSAAKTSTDTQYF

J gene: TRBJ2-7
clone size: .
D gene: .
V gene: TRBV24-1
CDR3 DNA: TGTGCCACCAGTGACCACGGGACCGGACCCGAGCAGTACTTC
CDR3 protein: CATSDHGTGPEQYF

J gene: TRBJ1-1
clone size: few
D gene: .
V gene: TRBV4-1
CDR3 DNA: TGCGCCAGCAGCCAAAAGGATTGGAGCACTGAAGCTTTCTTT
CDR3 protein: CASSQKDWSTEAFF

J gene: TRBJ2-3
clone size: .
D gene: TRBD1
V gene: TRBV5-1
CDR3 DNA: TGCGCCAGCAGCTTGGTTCCCGGGACAGAGAGCACAGATACGCAGTATTTT
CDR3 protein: CASSLVPGTESTDTQYF

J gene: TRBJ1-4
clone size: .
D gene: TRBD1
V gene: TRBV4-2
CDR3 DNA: TGTGCCAGCAGCCAAGACTTACAGGGGGCTAATGAAGAACTGTTTTTT
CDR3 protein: CASSQDLQGANEELFF

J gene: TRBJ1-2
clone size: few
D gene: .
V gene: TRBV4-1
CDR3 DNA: TGCGCCAGCAGCCTCTTGATGGGCGGAAGCGTATACTATGGCTACACCTTC
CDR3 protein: CASSLLMGGSVYYGYTF

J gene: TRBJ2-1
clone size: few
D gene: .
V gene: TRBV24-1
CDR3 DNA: TGTGCCACCAGTGACCCCGGTTCGACGGGAAGGAATGAGCAGTTCTTC
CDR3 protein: CATSDPGSTGRNEQFF

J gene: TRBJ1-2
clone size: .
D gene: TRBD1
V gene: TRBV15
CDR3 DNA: TGTGCCACCAGCAGATCCGGGACAGCTTCTTATGGCTACACCTTC
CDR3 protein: CATSRSGTASYGYTF

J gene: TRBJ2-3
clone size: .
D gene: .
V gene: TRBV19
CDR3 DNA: TGTGCCAGTAGTAACGGACCAGCGGAGAGCACAGATACGCAGTATTTT
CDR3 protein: CASSNGPAESTDTQYF

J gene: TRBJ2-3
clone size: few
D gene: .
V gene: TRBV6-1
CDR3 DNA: TGTGCCAGCAGTGATTTTCCCATTACAGATACGCAGTATTTT
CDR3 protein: CASSDFPITDTQYF

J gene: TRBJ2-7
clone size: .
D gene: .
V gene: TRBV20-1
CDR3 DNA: TGCAGTGTCCCCTGGGGCGTTACCTACGAGCAGTACTTC
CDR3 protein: CSVPWGVTYEQYF

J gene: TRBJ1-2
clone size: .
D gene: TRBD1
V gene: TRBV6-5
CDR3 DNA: TGTGCCACCCACGAACGACAGGGTTTTAACTATGGCTACACCTTC
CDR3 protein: CATHERQGFNYGYTF

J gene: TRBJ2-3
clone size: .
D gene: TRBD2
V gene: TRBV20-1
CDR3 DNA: TGCAGTGCTAGAGAGCTCTCGGCGGGGGGGGCAGATACGCAGTATTTT
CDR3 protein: CSARELSAGGADTQYF

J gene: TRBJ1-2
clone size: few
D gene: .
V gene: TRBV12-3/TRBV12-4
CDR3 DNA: TGTGCCAGCAGTTCGGGGACTCCCGGCTACACCTTC
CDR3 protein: CASSSGTPGYTF

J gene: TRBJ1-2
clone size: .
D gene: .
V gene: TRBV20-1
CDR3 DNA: TGCAGTGCTAGTACCGGGACACCCTATGGCTACACCTTC
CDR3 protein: CSASTGTPYGYTF

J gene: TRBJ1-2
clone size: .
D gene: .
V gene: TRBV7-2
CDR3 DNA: TGTGCCAGCAGCTTAGGGAGTGAGCGTCGGCAGGGCTACACCTTC
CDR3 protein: CASSLGSERRQGYTF

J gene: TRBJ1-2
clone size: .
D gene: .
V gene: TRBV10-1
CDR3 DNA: TGCGCCAGCAGTGAGTCATCGGGGTATGGCTACACCTTC
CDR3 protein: CASSESSGYGYTF

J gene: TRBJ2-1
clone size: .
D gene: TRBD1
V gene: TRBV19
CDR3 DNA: TGTGCCAGTAGTAGGTCTTTCGACAGGGGTCGGAGAGAGCAGTTCTTC
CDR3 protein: CASSRSFDRGRREQFF

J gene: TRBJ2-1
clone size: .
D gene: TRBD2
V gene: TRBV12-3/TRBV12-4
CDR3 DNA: TGTGCCAGCAGGAAGTCTAGCGGGAGGGGGGATGAGCAGTTCTTC
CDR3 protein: CASRKSSGRGDEQFF

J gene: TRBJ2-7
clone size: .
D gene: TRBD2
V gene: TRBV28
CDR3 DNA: TGTGCCAGCACCCAGGGAGGGTTGGCCTACGAGCAGTACTTC
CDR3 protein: CASTQGGLAYEQYF

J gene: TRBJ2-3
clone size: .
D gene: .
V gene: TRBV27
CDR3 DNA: TGTGCCAGCAGCAGGGACATAACTAGCACAGATACGCAGTATTTT
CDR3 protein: CASSRDITSTDTQYF

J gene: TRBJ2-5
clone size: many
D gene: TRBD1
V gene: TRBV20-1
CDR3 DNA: TGCAGTGCTAGACGACGACAGGGTCGGTGGGAGACCCAGTACTTC
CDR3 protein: CSARRRQGRWETQYF

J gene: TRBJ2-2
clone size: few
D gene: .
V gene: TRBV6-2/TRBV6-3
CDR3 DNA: TGTGCCAGCTTAACAGACCACACCGGGGAGCTGTTTTTT
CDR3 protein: CASLTDHTGELFF

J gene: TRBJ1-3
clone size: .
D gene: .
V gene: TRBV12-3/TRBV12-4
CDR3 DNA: TGTGCCAGCAGTTTTACCGTATCTGGAAACACCATATATTTT
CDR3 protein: CASSFTVSGNTIYF

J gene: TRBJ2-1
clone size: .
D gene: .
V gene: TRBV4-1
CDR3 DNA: TGCGCCAGCAGGGAGGGACCGAGCTCCTACAATGAGCAGTTCTTC
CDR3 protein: CASREGPSSYNEQFF

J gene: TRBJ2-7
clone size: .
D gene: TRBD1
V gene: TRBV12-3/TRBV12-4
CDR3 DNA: TGTGCCAGCACCGCGGGACAGGGAGGATACGAGCAGTACTTC
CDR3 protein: CASTAGQGGYEQYF

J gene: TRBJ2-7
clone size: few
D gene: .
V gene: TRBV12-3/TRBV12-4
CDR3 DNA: TGTGCCAGCAGTTTTGGGGGCAGGGGGGCTAGGTACGAGCAGTACTTC
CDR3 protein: CASSFGGRGARYEQYF

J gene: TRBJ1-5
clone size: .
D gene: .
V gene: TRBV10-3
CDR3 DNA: TGTGCCACCGGGACGGCAGATCATAGCAATCAGCCCCAGCATTTT
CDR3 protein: CATGTADHSNQPQHF

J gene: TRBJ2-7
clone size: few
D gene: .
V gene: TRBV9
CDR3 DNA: TGTGCCAGCAGCGTGACTCCGGGGGCAACGGAGCAGTACTTC
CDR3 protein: CASSVTPGATEQYF

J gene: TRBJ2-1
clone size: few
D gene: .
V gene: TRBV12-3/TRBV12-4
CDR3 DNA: TGTGCCAGCAGCCACCGTAAACGGGTCGAGTTCTTC
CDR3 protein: CASSHRKRVEFF

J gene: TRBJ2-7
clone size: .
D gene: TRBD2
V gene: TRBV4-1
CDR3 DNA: TGCGCCAGCAGCCGAGATTTGCGGGGGGGCTCCTACGAGCAGTACTTC
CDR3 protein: CASSRDLRGGSYEQYF

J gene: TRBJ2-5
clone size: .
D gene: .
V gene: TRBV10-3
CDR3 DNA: TGTGCCATCAGTGAGAACGTTGAGACCCAGTACTTC
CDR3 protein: CAISENVETQYF